This passage covers 3 T cell receptor beta chains from one sample sequenced in a study of blood T cells in healthy people across ages. The second PCR ran roughly 6 to 11 cycles with a sample-barcoded 5' primer and J-beta primers. TCRdb re-derived calls from the 5' RACE reads in MiXCR, one entry per CDR3 protein. The sample records 540,000 or so distinct CDR3 sequences, 40% to 55% being singletons. The source material was blood. The source is a man older than 75 in good health.

This clonotype was seen a handful of times. The chain couples TRBV6-2 or TRBV6-3 to TRBJ2-1, with 9 bases identical to TRBD1. The CDR3 sequence is 14 residues long. V trimming: 6 bases; J trimming: 6 bases; junction bases outside the gene matches: 6. In germline, CDR1 is MNHEY, CDR2 SVGEGT. Here the CDR3 reads CASRQQGARNEQFF. The CDR3 DNA sequence: TGTGCCAGCAGACAACAGGGGGCCCGCAATGAGCAGTTCTTC.

For this clonotype: A clone one base away is much larger, so this may be a read error. The rearrangement joins TRBV6-6 to TRBJ2-5, with D perhaps TRBD1 (6 bases). This CDR3 is 13 amino acids long. Germline CDR1 MNHNY, CDR2 SVGAGI (reference sequence). CDR3 bases: TGTACCAGCAGCAGGGGAGAAGAAGAGACCCAGTACTTC. This codes for CTSSRGEEETQYF.

This sequence joins TRBV30 and TRBJ2-1; 14 bases match TRBD2. Germline loops: CDR1 GTSNPN, CDR2 SVGIG (reference sequence). CDR3 length equals 16 residues. V lost 1 base and J lost 6; bases outside the gene matches: 5. The CDR3 DNA follows: TGTGCCTGGAGTGCCGGGACTAGCGGGGGATTCAATGAGCAGTTCTTC. Translated: CAWSAGTSGGFNEQFF.